A selection of T cell receptor beta chains follows, all from one sample in a study of T-cell reconstitution after alpha-beta-depleted transplantation in children. TCRdb re-analysed the PCR reads in MiXCR, keeping a single row per CDR3 protein. The sample shows roughly 200,000 distinct CDR3 sequences, more than 12% of them seen only once. The sample consisted of PBMCs from the stem cell graft donor, taken from the stem cell graft. The receptors were sampled from a human donor who donated a stem cell graft to a child with acute lymphoblastic leukemia. The CDR3 runs from the conserved cysteine through the conserved F or W. D genes are given only for firm matches. Rows may omit the clone size; those that give it use once, few, many or a size class.

j_call | d_call | v_call | clone_size | cdr3_aa
TRBJ1-2 | NA | TRBV6-5 | NA | CASSYGQGTGHYTF
TRBJ2-6 | NA | TRBV27 | NA | CASRWSGSGANGLTF
TRBJ2-7 | NA | TRBV27 | NA | CASALQLNSPYEQYF
TRBJ1-2 | NA | TRBV6-1 | many | CASGGDVVGYTF
TRBJ2-1 | TRBD2 | TRBV11-2 | NA | CASSLGRTSEPSYNEQFF
TRBJ2-1 | TRBD2 | TRBV27 | NA | CASSTRTSGSYNEQFF
TRBJ1-2 | TRBD1 | TRBV12-3/TRBV12-4 | many | CASSRRRTGAYGYTF
TRBJ2-5 | NA | TRBV10-3 | many | CAIGPGIFETQYF
TRBJ2-3 | NA | TRBV20-1 | many | CSAGAGIAVTDTQYF
TRBJ1-1 | NA | TRBV12-3/TRBV12-4 | many | CASKGGGTRGTEAFF
TRBJ2-3 | NA | TRBV20-1 | NA | CSARDQSTDTQYF
TRBJ1-1 | NA | TRBV5-1 | many | CASSGDASRTEAFF
TRBJ2-1 | NA | TRBV12-3/TRBV12-4 | many | CASSFPGNEQFF
TRBJ1-1 | NA | TRBV7-8 | few | CASSLAQSNTEAFF
TRBJ2-3 | NA | TRBV11-3 | NA | CASSSPRFADTQYF
TRBJ2-5 | NA | TRBV20-1 | many | CSYGGLNQETQYF
TRBJ1-2 | NA | TRBV20-1 | many | CSAREFEGGSGYTF
TRBJ2-3 | NA | TRBV7-6 | NA | CASSLTQNTDTQYF
TRBJ1-1 | NA | TRBV5-6 | many | CASSLPERGSEAFF
TRBJ2-3 | TRBD1 | TRBV6-1 | many | CASSVEQGATDTQYF
TRBJ1-2 | NA | TRBV5-1 | many | CASSLPPGYTF
TRBJ2-5 | NA | TRBV29-1 | many | CSVEYLFSGPQETQYF
TRBJ2-3 | TRBD2 | TRBV5-1 | NA | CASSITSGASDTQYF
TRBJ2-7 | TRBD1 | TRBV2 | NA | CASRMPTGVNEQYF
TRBJ1-2 | TRBD1 | TRBV5-1 | many | CASITGGRDYGYTF
TRBJ1-4 | NA | TRBV7-7 | many | CASRKDRLNEKLFF
TRBJ1-1 | NA | TRBV7-8 | many | CASSFQTEENTEAFF
TRBJ2-4 | NA | TRBV5-8 | many | CASSLGEGAAIQNIQYF
TRBJ2-7 | TRBD2 | TRBV6-2/TRBV6-3 | NA | CASSGIGGGTYEQYF
TRBJ1-1 | TRBD1 | TRBV23-1 | few | CASSHYPGTENTEAFF
TRBJ1-5 | NA | TRBV30 | few | CAWSHETDNQPQHF
TRBJ2-2 | TRBD1 | TRBV5-1 | many | CASSLIGTANTGELFF
TRBJ2-2 | NA | TRBV12-3/TRBV12-4 | many | CASRNPSVNTGELFF
TRBJ1-3 | NA | TRBV28 | many | CASSLLGAAIYF
TRBJ2-3 | NA | TRBV29-1 | few | CSVAEGGVSDTQYF
TRBJ2-7 | TRBD2 | TRBV20-1 | many | CSARDFSGNSYEQYF
TRBJ2-3 | NA | TRBV6-5 | NA | CASWTSTDTQYF
TRBJ2-7 | NA | TRBV5-1 | few | CASSLVSTYEQYF
TRBJ2-5 | TRBD1 | TRBV12-3/TRBV12-4 | few | CASSTGAAGGAETQYF
TRBJ2-7 | NA | TRBV20-1 | NA | CSARGEVEQYF
TRBJ2-1 | NA | TRBV12-3/TRBV12-4 | many | CASGDNEQFF
TRBJ2-7 | TRBD1 | TRBV10-1 | many | CASSESRRTGVVEQYF
TRBJ1-1 | TRBD1 | TRBV9 | many | CASSASRGENTEAFF
TRBJ2-5 | NA | TRBV29-1 | many | CSVGQGPRETQYF